A selection of T cell receptor beta chains follows, all from one sample in a study of blood T cell repertoires in COVID-19. Method: immunoSEQ multiplex PCR; TCRdb's copy keeps in-frame clones and lacks some. The data show around 370,000 clones, around 89% seen once. The material sequenced was peripheral blood. The source of these receptors is a man aged 18-30 years with active or convalescent COVID-19. CDR3s include the opening cysteine and the closing phenylalanine or tryptophan. A D gene is named only where the DNA matches it firmly. Clone size is not always given. Where it is, it says once, few, many or a class for expanded clones.

>TRBV2|.|TRBJ2-1|.
TGTGCCAGCAGTCAAATTATAGCTAGTGTGCAGTTCTTC
CASSQIIASVQFF
>TRBV7-2|.|TRBJ1-1|.
TGTGCCAGCAGCCTATGGAGCAGCACTGAAGCTTTCTTT
CASSLWSSTEAFF
>TRBV6-5|TRBD2|TRBJ2-4|once
TGTGCCAGCAGCCGGACTAGCGGGAGTAAAAACATTCAGTACTTC
CASSRTSGSKNIQYF
>TRBV10-3|.|TRBJ2-2|few
TGTGCCATCAGTGGGCGCGGCACAGGGTCCACCGGGGAGCTGTTTTTT
CAISGRGTGSTGELFF
>TRBV9|.|TRBJ1-2|.
TGTGCCAGCAGCGTAGTAGGGCAGGGGTATGGCTACACCTTC
CASSVVGQGYGYTF
>TRBV15|.|TRBJ2-2|.
TGTGCCACCAGCGAAAATGACAGGATCGGGGAGCTGTTTTTT
CATSENDRIGELFF
>TRBV28|TRBD1|TRBJ1-2|once
TGTGCCAGCAGTACTGGGACAGTAAAGAACTATGGCTACACCTTC
CASSTGTVKNYGYTF
>TRBV6-6|TRBD1|TRBJ2-5|.
TGTGCCAGCAGATCACAGGGGGTCAGGGGGGAGACCCAGTACTTC
CASRSQGVRGETQYF
>TRBV12-5|TRBD1|TRBJ1-1|.
TGTGCTAGTGGTTTGATACTCACAGGGGGCAACACTGAAGCTTTCTTT
CASGLILTGGNTEAFF
>TRBV4-2|TRBD2|TRBJ2-2|many
TGTGCCAGCAGCCAGAACGGATTAGCGGGGGAAAATACCGGGGAGCTGTTTTTT
CASSQNGLAGENTGELFF
>TRBV9|.|TRBJ2-5|.
TGTGCCAGCAGCGTAGTTCATACAGGGACAGAGACCCAGTACTTC
CASSVVHTGTETQYF
>TRBV5-6|.|TRBJ2-4|.
TGTGCCAGCAGCGGGAGAGGGCTCGCTCTAGCCAAAAACATTCAGTACTTC
CASSGRGLALAKNIQYF
>TRBV25-1|.|TRBJ2-7|.
TGTGCCAGCAGTGAATCTAACAGCTACGAGCAGTACTTC
CASSESNSYEQYF
>TRBV7-9|.|TRBJ2-7|.
TGTGCCAGCAGCGGCGCCCCGGGACTTCTCTACGAGCAGTACTTC
CASSGAPGLLYEQYF
>TRBV30|TRBD2|TRBJ2-1|.
TGTGCCTGGAGTCATAGCGGGAGTCAGGATGAGCAGTTCTTC
CAWSHSGSQDEQFF
>TRBV27|TRBD1|TRBJ1-1|once
TGTGCCAGCAGTTTATTAAGGGACAGCCCCATGAACACTGAAGCTTTCTTT
CASSLLRDSPMNTEAFF
>TRBV11-2|TRBD2|TRBJ2-5|.
TGTGCCAGCAGCTTAGGCCTAGCGGCAGAGACCCAGTACTTC
CASSLGLAAETQYF
>TRBV24-1|TRBD1|TRBJ1-5|once
TGTGCCACCAGCTCCGCGGACAGGGGCAATCAGCCCCAGCATTTT
CATSSADRGNQPQHF
>TRBV2|.|TRBJ2-7|.
TGTGCCAGCACCCTGGGGCCGACTAGCGAGCAGTACTTC
CASTLGPTSEQYF
>TRBV11-2|TRBD2|TRBJ2-7|.
TGTGCCAGCAGCTTATCCCCTAGACTAGCGGGAGTCGGCGAGCAGTACTTC
CASSLSPRLAGVGEQYF
>TRBV2|.|TRBJ2-7|.
TGTGCCAGCAGAAACAGTTACGAGCAGTACTTC
CASRNSYEQYF
>TRBV9|.|TRBJ1-3|.
TGTGCCAGCAGCGTTGAGACAGTCTCTGGAAACACCATATATTTT
CASSVETVSGNTIYF
>TRBV10-3|TRBD1|TRBJ1-3|.
TGTGCCATCAGTGTGACAGGGGGTGCTGGAAACACCATATATTTT
CAISVTGGAGNTIYF
>TRBV4-3|TRBD1|TRBJ1-3|.
TGCGCCAGCAGCCAGACAGGGTCAGATTCTGGAAACACCATATATTTT
CASSQTGSDSGNTIYF
>TRBV3-1/TRBV3-2|.|TRBJ1-5|.
TGTGCCAGCAGCCAAGATACGGTGACTGGGCCCCAGCATTTT
CASSQDTVTGPQHF
>TRBV27|TRBD1|TRBJ2-5|.
TGTGCCAGCAGTCTCGGACAGGGTGTGAGGGAGACCCAGTACTTC
CASSLGQGVRETQYF
>TRBV2|TRBD1|TRBJ2-7|.
TGTGCCAGCACGAGTTTCCAGGGGGCAGACTACGAGCAGTACTTC
CASTSFQGADYEQYF
>TRBV28|.|TRBJ2-5|once
TGTGCCAGCAGGCCTATGACCCCCGGGGAGACCCAGTACTTC
CASRPMTPGETQYF
>TRBV4-3|TRBD1|TRBJ1-1|.
TGCGCCAGCAGCCAAGACCCCACGACAGGGTGGGACACTGAAGCTTTCTTT
CASSQDPTTGWDTEAFF
>TRBV6-5|.|TRBJ1-1|.
TGTGCCAGCGAGACAGGAGCTGAAGCTTTCTTT
CASETGAEAFF
>TRBV19|.|TRBJ2-7|.
TGTGCCAGTGGGGCTGGCAGCCGGGGGATCTACGAGCAGTACTTC
CASGAGSRGIYEQYF
>TRBV2|.|TRBJ1-5|.
TGTGCCAGCAGTGACGGTCGGCCCCAGCATTTT
CASSDGRPQHF
>TRBV11-2|TRBD1|TRBJ2-5|.
TGTGCCAGCAGAGCTCCGGGACAGGCGTACCAAGAGACCCAGTACTTC
CASRAPGQAYQETQYF
>TRBV11-2|TRBD1|TRBJ2-2|.
TGTGCCAGCAGCCAACAGGGGGGTTCGGGGGAGCTGTTTTTT
CASSQQGGSGELFF
>TRBV27|.|TRBJ1-2|.
TGTGCCAGCAGTTCGTCTGGACAGTTCTATGGCTACACCTTC
CASSSSGQFYGYTF
>TRBV7-9|.|TRBJ1-2|few
TGTGCCAGCAGCCAGAACCGGGAACGGGGCTATGGCTACACCTTC
CASSQNRERGYGYTF
>TRBV19|TRBD2|TRBJ2-1|.
TGTGCCAGTAGTACTGGACTAGCGGGGTCCGAAGAGCAGTTCTTC
CASSTGLAGSEEQFF
>TRBV7-3|TRBD1|TRBJ1-6|.
TGTGCCAGCAGCCCGGGACAGGGGCGATTTTCACCCCTCCACTTT
CASSPGQGRFSPLHF
>TRBV18|.|TRBJ2-3|.
TGTGCCAGCTCACCACCGCTAAGCACAGATACGCAGTATTTT
CASSPPLSTDTQYF
>TRBV15|.|TRBJ2-1|.
TGTGCCACCAGCTCAATAGGGACAAGATACAATGAGCAGTTCTTC
CATSSIGTRYNEQFF
>TRBV24-1|.|TRBJ1-5|.
TGTGCCACCAGTGTCTCGGGGGTCTGGCAGCCCCAGCATTTT
CATSVSGVWQPQHF
>TRBV20-1|TRBD2|TRBJ2-2|.
TGCAGTGCTAGTTCTAGCGGGAGTAAGTCCGGGGAGCTGTTTTTT
CSASSSGSKSGELFF
>TRBV29-1|TRBD1|TRBJ2-7|.
TGCAGCGTTGACTTCGGAAACAGGGGGCGAAGTGAGCAGTACTTC
CSVDFGNRGRSEQYF
>TRBV27|TRBD1|TRBJ1-6|.
TGTGCCAGCAGTACGTGGACAGGGCTAAACTCGGGTTCACCCCTCCACTTT
CASSTWTGLNSGSPLHF
>TRBV7-2|.|TRBJ1-4|.
TGTGCCAGCAGCCCCCGCGGGGCCACTAATGAAAAACTGTTTTTT
CASSPRGATNEKLFF
>TRBV7-2|.|TRBJ1-5|.
TGTGCCAGCAACTCATATAGCAATCAGCCCCAGCATTTT
CASNSYSNQPQHF
>TRBV7-9|TRBD1|TRBJ1-1|.
TGTGCCAGCAGCTTACAGGGGGCTACTGAAGCTTTCTTT
CASSLQGATEAFF